One and the same sample provided the 9 T cell receptor beta chains below, sequenced in a study of T cells in Graves' hyperthyroidism and ophthalmopathy. The CDR3 regions of TCR beta were amplified from RNA transcripts. HTBI primers were the set used in a first-round RT-PCR of the TCR CDR3. TCRdb ran MiXCR on the multiplex PCR reads and lists one entry per CDR3 protein. There are approximately 380,000 distinct CDR3 sequences in the sample; approximately 17% occur only once, and 35% to 50% lies in the top ten. The sample taken for sequencing was blood. The receptor source for this set is a man between 18 and 35 years old with Graves' ophthalmopathy.

This clonotype was observed many times. The chain couples TRBV9 to TRBJ2-3; TRBD2 aligns across 7 bases. Unmatched junction bases numbered 6, after V lost 3 bases and J lost 5 bases. CDR1 SGDLS and CDR2 YYNGEE come from the germline V gene. This CDR3 spans 14 amino acids. The DNA for the CDR3 is TGTGCCAGCAGCGCCAGACTAGCAAAAGATACGCAGTATTTT. Protein: CASSARLAKDTQYF.

This sequence joins TRBV7-9 and TRBJ1-4; TRBD1 is a possible D gene (6 bases). Trimming removed 0 bases at V and 7 bases at J, with 12 bases between. Germline CDR1 is SEHNR and CDR2 is FQNEAQ (reference sequence). This CDR3 region has 15 residues. CDR3: CASSLAGGRGEKLFF. The CDR3 DNA follows: TGTGCCAGCAGCTTAGCGGGGGGGCGCGGTGAAAAACTGTTTTTT.

This clonotype was seen a few times. This chain connects TRBV12-5 to TRBJ2-5, with D possibly TRBD1 on 6 matching bases. CDR1 and CDR2 from the germline V gene are LGHNT and FRNRAP. The CDR3 is 11 residues long. Trimming removed 9 bases at V and 7 bases at J, with 12 bases between. The CDR3 protein is CAREPRGTQYF. The CDR3, as DNA: TGTGCTAGGGAACCCAGGGGGACCCAGTACTTC.

This clonotype has at least ten counts. The chain employs TRBV3-1 and TRBJ1-1; D is unresolved. This CDR3 comprises 16 residues. From germline, CDR1 is LGHDT and CDR2 YNNKEL (reference sequence). Trimming removed 0 bases from V and 0 bases from J, with 11 bases in between. CDR3: CASSQDQGRLNTEAFF. The CDR3 DNA reads TGTGCCAGCAGCCAAGATCAAGGCAGATTGAACACTGAAGCTTTCTTT.

This clonotype was observed a handful of times. The chain is built from TRBV6-1 and TRBJ2-5; D is ambiguous. The CDR3 is 13 residues long. Trimming took off 0 bases at V and 1 base at J, with 3 bases between the two ends. CDR1 is MNHNS, CDR2 SASEGT, per germline. The CDR3 region is CASSEAVQETQYF. CDR3 bases: TGTGCCAGCAGTGAAGCGGTCCAAGAGACCCAGTACTTC.

This clonotype was detected a few times. The chain links TRBV14 to TRBJ1-2, with 7 bases aligning to TRBD1. Trimming took 4 bases from V and 3 from J; bases not matched to a gene: 8. The germline CDR1 and CDR2 sequences are SGHDN and FVKESK. CDR3 length: 15 amino acids. The CDR3 protein is CASSRNRGVDYGYTF. The DNA for the CDR3 is TGTGCCAGCAGCCGCAACAGGGGTGTCGACTATGGCTACACCTTC.

The J gene is TRBJ1-2, the V gene TRBV19, with D unresolved. Germline V lookup: CDR1 LNHDA, CDR2 SQIVND (reference sequence). Deletions cut 5 bases from V and 4 bases from J, with 14 bases between. CDR3 length equals 14 residues. The DNA of the CDR3 is TGTGCCAGTAGTTTGACTCGGATTACCTATGGCTACACCTTC. Translated: CASSLTRITYGYTF. The full variable domain, rest sourced from reference TRBV19 and TRBJ1-2, is DGGITQSPKYLFRKEGQNVTLSCEQNLNHDAMYWYRQDPGQGLRLIYYSQIVNDFQKGDIAEGYSVSREKKESFPLTVTSAQKNPTAFYLCASSLTRITYGYTFGSGTRLTVV.

The table lists this clonotype with many counts. The chain carries TRBV7-8 and TRBJ2-5, with a weak D call TRBD1 (6 bases). CDR3 length equals 14 residues. V was pared by 5 bases and J by 0 bases, with 10 bases between. The germline gives CDR1 SGHVS, CDR2 FQNEAQ. This CDR3 reads CASSRRTDQETQYF. The CDR3 DNA sequence: TGTGCCAGCAGCCGCCGGACAGACCAAGAGACCCAGTACTTC.

This clonotype was counted many times. This rearrangement joins TRBV6-5 to TRBJ2-3; 9 nucleotides agree with TRBD2. CDR1 MNHEY and CDR2 SVGAGI come from the germline V gene. V lost 1 base and J lost 2; bases outside the gene matches: 7. The CDR3 is 17 residues long. In DNA, the CDR3 is TGTGCCAGCAGTTACTTACCCAGCGGGGGGATCACAGATACGCAGTATTTT. Translation gives CASSYLPSGGITDTQYF.